Sequencing of this TCR beta chain was carried out in a study of vaccination and CD4 T cells after COVID-19 (dated by TCRdb to between 2021 and 2022). About the investigation overall: In the convalescent cohort there were six males and four females, among whom were two Hispanic individuals, seven Caucasians, two Asians and one multiracial person. Memory CD4+ T cell crossreactivity between SARS-CoV-2 and common cold coronavirus spike proteins was assessed at the TCR clonotype level in an earlier paper using these donors. Post-vaccine blood samples were taken a median of around 70 days after the second vaccine dose, with a range of roughly 13 to 250 days. Post-COVID blood samples were collected from convalescent patients a median of roughly 100 days after diagnosis, with a range of roughly 35 to 180 days. Control cultures received a CEFX viral epitope pool as the positive control, an HIV-1 Nef peptide pool as the negative control, or no peptide. Culture stimuli were overlapping spike peptide pools from SARS-CoV-2 and from the common cold coronaviruses HCoV-NL63, HCoV-OC43 and HCoV-229E. In around nine COVID-19 convalescent patients and a few infection-naive healthy vaccine recipients, the spike-specific CD4+ TCR repertoire before mRNA vaccination was compared with the repertoire after mRNA vaccination. Each participant got two doses of either the Pfizer-BioNTech BNT162b2 vaccine (n=8) or the Moderna mRNA-1273 vaccine (n=2).

The protocol used for the library was PCR. DNA from cultured CD4+ T cells was subjected to TCR sequencing with the Oncomine TCR Beta short-read assay at the Johns Hopkins FTIC core. The QIAamp micro DNA kit was used to extract genomic DNA from the cultured CD4+ T cells. The Oncomine TCR Beta libraries from cultured CD4+ T cells were pooled using unique dual indexes and then sequenced on an Illumina iSeq 100. The original methods were these. Non-productive sequences were removed, and CDR3s that did not start with C, did not end with F or W, or were shorter than 7 amino acids were discarded. The MANAFEST web application was used to identify antigen-specific clonotypes by comparing peptide-stimulated wells against reference wells and other culture wells. To be called positive, a clone needed an FDR below 0.05, an odds ratio above 5, and a productive frequency above 0.1% in at least two of three replicate wells. A clonotype was classed as cross-reactive if the clonotype showed significant expansion both in SARS-CoV-2 spike wells and in at least one common cold coronavirus spike condition. Using R version 3.6.1, CDR3 homology was evaluated through Levenshtein distances (stringdist) along with unrooted phylogenetic trees (ape). In-frame beta chains were kept once TCRdb had trimmed the public reads at Q25 with fastp and called clones with MiXCR. Rows matching on CDR3 protein sequence are summarized as one entry with the most common DNA and genes. TCRdb's processing, not the authors', yielded these V and J calls. The sample table records a few thousand distinct CDR3 sequences; approximately 61% of these occur just once. The top ten constitute roughly 38% of the sample.

In the paper's terms, the treatment or condition label means: approximately 9-day PBMC culture with coronavirus spike peptide pools or control peptides (ViraFEST assay). CD4+ T cells from unexposed donors were collected before the COVID-19 pandemic (2011-2018). The ViraFEST assay was used in the study, in which antigen-specific T cells were expanded with peptide pools and expanded clonotypes were subsequently identified by TCR sequencing. Under 2.5 million PBMCs per well were cultured in IMDM with about 5% human AB serum and roughly 10 IU/ml IL-2, plus 10 ug/ml peptide pools. Half of the culture medium was replaced with fresh IL-2-containing medium on days 3 and 7. CD4+ T cells were isolated after less than twelve days of culture through negative selection using the EasySep CD4+ T cell isolation kit. Unexposed donor CD4+ T cells were tested for reactivity to SARS-CoV-2 S and N and four common cold coronavirus spike pools, as cell number allowed. Ficoll-Paque Plus gradient centrifugation was used to isolate PBMCs from whole blood, and the isolated PBMCs were then either used fresh or cryopreserved at -140C. Triplicate wells were generally used for each culture condition. Leukapheresis product for the unexposed donors was purchased commercially.

The sample holds a few counts of this clonotype. Its antigen is not yet known. It has no much larger one-base neighbor in the sample; base qualities were not kept. General study outcomes and caveats: In convalescent patients, a median 86.3% of post-vaccine SARS-CoV-2-reactive clones were detected only after vaccination, and vaccine-specific priming was suggested by this finding. Of the vaccine-specific clones in convalescent patients, 304 of 307, or nearly all, reacted only to SARS-CoV-2 spike and did not cross-react with common cold coronaviruses. The median count of SARS-CoV-2-reactive clonotypes went up from 20 to 25 after infection to about 40 after vaccination, although the change was not significant. Only a relatively small number of convalescent patients were included in the study, and early timepoints following natural infection were not analyzed.

V is shortened by 0 bases, J by 8 bases, and the region joining them spans 11 bases. CDR1 DFQATT and CDR2 SNEGSKA were looked up in the germline V gene (reference sequence). From cysteine to phenylalanine, the CDR3 is 13 amino acids long. The sequence is cut down to CDR3 DNA, 39 bases in frame from base 1. The receptor was isolated from a human donor in good health. Sequencing was carried out using CD4+ T cells from blood, cultured in vitro. The chain was built from TRBV20-1 and TRBJ1-5; the D gene is perhaps TRBD1, on 6 matching bases. The CDR3 amino acid sequence is: CSARDTGKKPQHF. The nucleotides are TGCAGTGCTAGAGATACAGGGAAGAAGCCCCAGCATTTT.